This T cell receptor (beta chain) was obtained from a study of blood T cell repertoires in COVID-19. Study as a whole: Spain, Italy and the United States supplied samples that represented acute and convalescent COVID-19. T cells, B-cell-depleted T cells, or PBMCs provided the cDNA or gDNA that served as material.

The length of the CDR3 is 14 residues. The ends were cut back, 5 bases at V and 2 bases at J, with 12 bases in the middle. In germline, CDR1 is MGHRA, CDR2 YSYEKL. Original processing notes: Reference gene primer amplification in the assay estimated nucleated cell counts. Using immunoSEQ multiplex PCR, the repertoire was profiled, and TCRdb retains in-frame clones only, with some absent. Clone size and V and J calls were adopted from that table, with D and trimming inferred from the DNA. The sample consists of roughly 20,000 clones, about 90% of them appearing once. This clone came up a few times. V gene TRBV4-1 combines with J gene TRBJ1-1, with D unclear. This receptor was identified in a human donor in a cohort sampled during active COVID-19. Sequenced: peripheral blood. CDR3 protein: CASSYSPSNTEAFF. CDR3 coding DNA: TGCGCCAGCAGCTACTCCCCTAGTAACACTGAAGCTTTCTTT.